This T cell receptor (beta chain) was captured in a study of T cell responses to AZD1222 COVID-19 vaccine. Comments on this clone: What it binds is not known.

Findings and caveats of the study: The number of AZD1222 recipients seropositive at baseline was only 5 to 7. The study found vaccine-associated CD4 TCRs spanning spike, dominant at 160-218 and 743-854. Repertoires were sampled only after the peak T cell response. Females made up more of the donors, who were largely white British, and clonal diversity may have come out too low.

Repertoires were generated with immunoSEQ multiplex PCR, while TCRdb's copy carries only in-frame clones and drops some. The profile shows around 110,000 clones, about 90% of them singletons. Germline values: CDR1 SNHLY, CDR2 FYNNEI. V lost 2 bases and J lost 7, with 12 bases in between. The CDR3 covers 14 residues. This TCR came from an adult who received the AZD1222 COVID-19 vaccine. This specimen consisted of peripheral blood, obtained 28 days after the second AZD1222 dose. J is TRBJ1-5 and V is TRBV2, with D unclear. CDR3 bases: TGTGCCAGCAGTGAACTAGGGATAGAGCAGCCCCAGCATTTT. Its translation is CASSELGIEQPQHF. Looking up the rest from reference TRBV2 and TRBJ1-5 gives the full variable domain: EPEVTQTPSHQVTQMGQEVILRCVPISNHLYFYWYRQILGQKVEFLVSFYNNEISEKSEIFDDQFSVERPDGSNFTLKIRSTKLEDSAMYFCASSELGIEQPQHFGDGTRLSIL.